The text below deals with one TCR beta chain. This record belongs to a study of T cell changes during pregnancy in multiple sclerosis. The CDR3 contains 15 residues. Unmatched junction bases numbered 3, after V lost 0 bases and J lost 5 bases. Germline V gene data show CDR1 as LGHNA and CDR2 as YNFKEQ. Generated by immunoSEQ multiplex PCR, the TCRdb table keeps only in-frame clones and is missing some. The sample includes 10,000 to 15,000 clones, around 88% seen only once; the top ten take roughly 8%. Here the sequenced sample was CD8+ T cells from peripheral blood mononuclear cells, taken in the second trimester of pregnancy. The sequence was collected from a female donor in good health, enrolled as a control in a pregnancy study. The gene calls are TRBV4-2 and TRBJ1-4; the match to TRBD1 covers 7 bases. In DNA form, the CDR3 reads TGTGCCAGCAGCCAAGATAGGACAGGAAATGAAAAACTGTTTTTT. It is translated as CASSQDRTGNEKLFF.